Each of the 17 T cell receptor beta chains below was sequenced from the same sample in a study of T-cell memory formation after mild COVID-19. TCRdb ran MiXCR on the 5' RACE reads and lists one entry per CDR3 protein. The sample shows approximately 290,000 distinct CDR3 sequences, approximately 20% of them seen only once. The sequencing sample was made of PBMCs or a T cell subset sorted from them (not recorded which). Every receptor here comes from a man aged 18-30 years who had mild COVID-19 (a few samples of this study predate the infection). Cell type and time point are not known.

This CDR3 is CASSRDLFSYNEQFF. DNA of the CDR3: TGTGCCAGCAGTCGGGACTTGTTCTCCTACAATGAGCAGTTCTTC. The J gene is TRBJ2-1, the V gene TRBV7-2; D perhaps matches TRBD2 (6 bases). The CDR3 extends over 15 amino acids. Germline loops: CDR1 SGHTA, CDR2 FQGNSA. Trimming left V 6 bases short and J 0 bases short, with 12 bases between.

This chain connects TRBV6-5 to TRBJ2-1, with 11 bases fitting TRBD1. V was pared by 9 bases and J by 7 bases, with 5 bases of the junction left unmatched. The germline V gene encodes CDR1 MNHEY and CDR2 SVGAGI. CDR3 length: 13 residues. The CDR3 protein is CASGTGGLNEQFF. As DNA, the CDR3 is TGTGCCAGTGGGACAGGGGGTTTGAATGAGCAGTTCTTC.

This clonotype was counted a few times. This chain connects TRBV28 to TRBJ1-4; TRBD1 matches 7 bases. Germline V gene lookup returns CDR1 MDHEN and CDR2 SYDVKM. The CDR3 spans 14 residues. V shed 5 bases, J shed 8 bases, and the junction held 8 bases outside the gene matches. CDR3 bases: TGTGCCAGCAGTAGGAGGGGGCGATGGGAAAAACTGTTTTTT. Translating gives CASSRRGRWEKLFF.

The rearrangement joins TRBV6-6 to TRBJ2-2; 7 bases are a match to TRBD1. Trimming at V came to 4 bases and at J to 7 bases, leaving 9 bases not matched to a gene. The CDR3 spans 15 residues. Germline lookup yields CDR1 MNHNY and CDR2 SVGAGI (reference sequence). The CDR3 coding sequence is TGTGCCAGCAGTTCAGGGGGAAGGCATGGCGGGGAGCTGTTTTTT. Protein product: CASSSGGRHGGELFF.

In this sample, this clonotype turned up a few times. V usage is TRBV10-2 and J usage is TRBJ2-5; D is possibly TRBD2 (5 bases). CDR1 and CDR2 from the germline V gene are WSHSY and SAAADI. Trimming took off 2 bases at V and 1 base at J, with 11 bases between the two ends. The CDR3 sequence is 15 residues long. The CDR3 DNA is TGCGCCAGCAGTGAGCCACTAGGCCTCCAAGAGACCCAGTACTTC. Protein: CASSEPLGLQETQYF.

This clonotype was counted at least ten times. This sequence joins TRBV7-2 and TRBJ2-1, with no clear D. Germline lookup yields CDR1 SGHTA and CDR2 FQGNSA. The V and J ends lost 3 bases and 10 bases respectively, with 7 bases between them. The CDR3 extends over 11 amino acids. DNA of the CDR3: TGTGCCAGCAGCTTCGCAATCGAGCAGTTCTTC. It translates to CASSFAIEQFF. Combining the CDR3 with reference TRBV7-2 and TRBJ2-1 gives the whole variable domain GAGVSQSPSNKVTEKGKDVELRCDPISGHTALYWYRQSLGQGLEFLIYFQGNSAPDKSGLPSDRFSAERTGGSVSTLTIQRTQQEDSAVYLCASSFAIEQFFGPGTRLTVL.

The V and J genes are TRBV7-3 and TRBJ1-2; D uncertain. V lost 3 bases to trimming and J lost 4 bases, with 9 bases between them. The germline gives CDR1 SGHTA, CDR2 FQGTGA. This CDR3 has 13 amino acids. The CDR3 nucleotides read TGTGCCAGCAGCTTCCAGGCGTTCTATGGCTACACCTTC. Protein product: CASSFQAFYGYTF.

The V call is TRBV6-4, the J call TRBJ1-3; 7 bases match TRBD1. This CDR3 region has 20 residues. With V trimmed by 2 bases and J by 0 bases, 16 bases remained unmatched. Per the germline V gene, CDR1 is MRHNA and CDR2 is SNTAGT. CDR3 in DNA: TGTGCCAGCAGTGACACAACGTCTTCGGGACAGCAGGTCTCTGGAAACACCATATATTTT. Translation gives CASSDTTSSGQQVSGNTIYF.

This clonotype was seen many times. The chain employs TRBV25-1 and TRBJ1-2; a weak D match, TRBD1 (5 bases). Germline V lookup: CDR1 MGHDK, CDR2 SYGVNS. There are 15 residues in the CDR3. V gave up 2 bases and J gave up 3 bases, with 13 bases separating them. The CDR3 protein is CASSETAEGDYGYTF. As DNA, the CDR3 is TGTGCCAGCAGTGAAACTGCAGAAGGGGACTATGGCTACACCTTC.

This clonotype was observed a few times. The V and J genes are TRBV20-1 and TRBJ2-1, with D maybe TRBD2 (5 bases). V shed 2 bases and J shed 4 bases, with 9 bases lying between them. The V gene's germline CDR1 is DFQATT and CDR2 SNEGSKA (reference sequence). The CDR3 loop spans 13 amino acids. CDR3 in DNA: TGCAGTGCTAGAAATTGGAGGTACAATGAGCAGTTCTTC. It translates to CSARNWRYNEQFF.

V is TRBV30 and J is TRBJ1-2; D is perhaps TRBD1 (5 bases). The germline V gene has CDR1 GTSNPN and CDR2 SVGIG (reference sequence). Trimming pared 2 bases from V and 5 bases from J, leaving 9 bases between. The CDR3 spans 12 residues. In nucleotides, the CDR3 is TGTGCCTGGAGTTTGACAGATTATGGCTACACCTTC. Protein sequence: CAWSLTDYGYTF.

This chain links TRBV3-1 with TRBJ2-7; D might be TRBD1 (5 bases). This CDR3 contains 15 residues. CDR1 LGHDT and CDR2 YNNKEL come from the germline V gene (reference sequence). V was cut by 4 bases and J by 3 bases, with 16 bases left in between. The CDR3 bases are TGTGCCAGCAGCCCGACAGCCCTAGAGCTCTACGAGCAGTACTTC. Translation: CASSPTALELYEQYF.

This clonotype occurred a few times. V and J are TRBV5-1 and TRBJ1-1; D not certain. This CDR3 has 15 amino acids. In germline, CDR1 is SGHRS, CDR2 YFSETQ. Trimming stripped 3 bases from V and 0 bases from J, with 12 bases between. The CDR3 DNA is TGCGCCAGCAGCTATCCGGGTCGCATGAACACTGAAGCTTTCTTT. Translating gives CASSYPGRMNTEAFF.

This chain uses TRBV18 with TRBJ2-3; the D is unclear. The CDR3 has 15 amino acids. Trimming took off 3 bases at V and 1 base at J, with 11 bases between the two ends. Germline V gene sequence: CDR1 KGHSH, CDR2 LQKENI. The CDR3 sequence: CASSPGISRTDTQYF. For the CDR3, the DNA is TGTGCCAGCTCACCGGGAATTAGCCGCACAGATACGCAGTATTTT.

This chain uses TRBV9 with TRBJ1-4; perhaps TRBD1 as D (5 bases). Deletions cut 0 bases from V and 6 bases from J, with 12 bases between. Germline CDR1 is SGDLS and CDR2 is YYNGEE. This CDR3 spans 15 amino acids. The DNA for the CDR3 is TGTGCCAGCAGCGTAGATCCGGGGACCTATGAAAAACTGTTTTTT. The encoded protein is CASSVDPGTYEKLFF.

The rearrangement joins TRBV3-1 to TRBJ1-1; tentative D call: TRBD1 (5 bases). The CDR3 has 14 amino acids. V was shortened by 1 base and J by 1 base, with 7 bases between the two germline ends. In germline, CDR1 is LGHDT, CDR2 YNNKEL (reference sequence). In DNA form, the CDR3 reads TGTGCCAGCAGCCAAGTGGGGGGGAACACTGAAGCTTTCTTT. It specifies CASSQVGGNTEAFF.

CDR3 nucleotides: TGTGCCAGCAGAAAAGCCCCACTAGCGGGTACCTACGAGCAGTACTTC. Amino acids: CASRKAPLAGTYEQYF. V and J are TRBV11-2 and TRBJ2-7, with 9 positions matching TRBD2. CDR1 is SGHAT, CDR2 FQNNGV, per germline. J was trimmed by 2 bases and V by 6 bases; bases with no gene match: 11. The CDR3 loop spans 16 amino acids.